These 19 T cell receptor beta chains originate from one sample sequenced in a study of T cell changes during pregnancy in multiple sclerosis. Produced via immunoSEQ multiplex PCR; TCRdb's table is partial and in-frame only. The table has tens of thousands of clones, nearly 95% seen once; the top ten hold around 1.1%. The specimen was peripheral blood, collected in the second trimester of pregnancy. These receptors were collected from a female donor with multiple sclerosis, enrolled in a pregnancy study.

This clone was counted once. The genes are TRBV10-3 and TRBJ1-1; a possible D gene is TRBD1 (5 bases). Germline V lookup: CDR1 ENHRY, CDR2 SYGVKD. V was trimmed by 2 bases and J by 7 bases, leaving 11 bases between them. The CDR3 runs 13 residues. CDR3 DNA sequence: TGTGCCATCAGTGAGCTGGGGGAGGGTGAAGCTTTCTTT. As protein: CAISELGEGEAFF.

This sequence joins TRBV5-8 and TRBJ2-1, with a tentative D call TRBD1 (6 bases). The V end lost 5 bases, the J end lost 0 bases, and 15 bases lay between the germline ends. CDR1 and CDR2 (germline): SGHTS, YDEGEE. The CDR3 runs 16 residues. CDR3 sequence (DNA): TGTGCCAGCAGTTATACCGGGACAAACTCCTACAATGAGCAGTTCTTC. The encoded protein is CASSYTGTNSYNEQFF.

The V gene is TRBV30, the J gene TRBJ2-1; D might be TRBD1 (6 bases). Trimming removed 1 base from V and 8 bases from J, with 12 bases in between. CDR3 length equals 13 residues. Germline V CDR1 and CDR2: GTSNPN, SVGIG (reference sequence). The CDR3 reads CAWSETEGDEQFF. CDR3 in DNA: TGTGCCTGGAGTGAAACAGAGGGGGATGAGCAGTTCTTC.

This chain uses TRBV10-3 with TRBJ2-6; TRBD2 might be the D (5 bases). Trimming removed 6 bases from V and 0 bases from J, with 6 bases in between. Germline V gene sequence: CDR1 ENHRY, CDR2 SYGVKD. The CDR3 covers 14 residues. DNA for the CDR3: TGTGCCATCAGGAGGGACTCTGGGGCCAACGTCCTGACTTTC. Its translation is CAIRRDSGANVLTF.

In its sample, this clone was seen once. The rearrangement joins TRBV7-9 to TRBJ1-4; D possibly corresponds to TRBD1 (5 bases). With 3 bases removed from V and 2 bases from J, the gap between germline ends came to 7 bases. CDR1 and CDR2 (germline): SEHNR, FQNEAQ (reference sequence). The CDR3 loop spans 14 amino acids. DNA of the CDR3: TGTGCCAGCAGCTTTCGGGGGACTAATGAAAAACTGTTTTTT. Translation: CASSFRGTNEKLFF.

The chain carries TRBV30 and TRBJ1-4; D unclear. Germline CDR1 and CDR2: GTSNPN and SVGIG (reference sequence). Trimming took off 2 bases at V and 4 bases at J, with 8 bases between the two ends. CDR3 length: 13 amino acids. This CDR3 is CAWSSKNNEKLFF. The CDR3 DNA follows: TGTGCCTGGAGTAGCAAGAATAATGAAAAACTGTTTTTT.

The CDR3 protein is CASSLTLAGAHNEQFF. CDR3 sequence (DNA): TGTGCCAGCAGTCTAACTCTAGCGGGAGCCCACAATGAGCAGTTCTTC. The chain has TRBV9 and TRBJ2-1, with TRBD2 matching 10 bases. The V gene's germline CDR1 is SGDLS and CDR2 YYNGEE. V shed 5 bases, J shed 5 bases, and the junction held 10 bases outside the gene matches. The CDR3 spans 16 residues. The whole variable domain, remainder taken from reference TRBV9 and TRBJ2-1, is DSGVTQTPKHLITATGQRVTLRCSPRSGDLSVYWYQQSLDQGLQFLIQYYNGEERAKGNILERFSAQQFPDLHSELNLSSLELGDSALYFCASSLTLAGAHNEQFFGPGTRLTVL.

This clone occurred once. The J gene is TRBJ2-1, the V gene TRBV29-1, with 8 positions matching TRBD1. CDR3 length: 14 amino acids. V shed 5 bases and J 3 bases; nucleotides not matched to a gene: 6. Germline CDR1 is SQVTM and CDR2 is ANQGSEA. As DNA, the CDR3 is TGCAGCGTTCAGGGGGCGGGCTACTACAATGAGCAGTTCTTC. This translates into CSVQGAGYYNEQFF.

The gene calls are TRBV27 and TRBJ1-4; TRBD1 matches 9 bases. Germline trimming cut 8 bases from V and 7 bases from J; bases unmatched to any gene: 5. The CDR3 extends over 13 amino acids. The germline V gene encodes CDR1 MNHEY and CDR2 SMNVEV (reference sequence). CDR3 DNA sequence: TGTGCCAGCGCCGGGACAGGGTTTGAAAAACTGTTTTTT. It is translated as CASAGTGFEKLFF. The full variable domain, completed using reference TRBV27 and TRBJ1-4, is EAQVTQNPRYLITVTGKKLTVTCSQNMNHEYMSWYRQDPGLGLRQIYYSMNVEVTDKGDVPEGYKVSRKEKRNFPLILESPSPNQTSLYFCASAGTGFEKLFFGSGTQLSVL.

The chain employs TRBV4-3 and TRBJ2-3; D remains unclear. V lost 6 bases, J lost 10 bases, and 14 bases lay in between. This CDR3 contains 12 residues. Germline CDR1 is LGHNA and CDR2 is YSLEER. In nucleotides, the CDR3 is TGCGCCAGCAGTCGAGTAGCCGGCCCGCAGTATTTT. Translating it yields CASSRVAGPQYF.

This clone was detected only once. A read error may produce the germline difference seen at one junction end. The sample holds other DNA sequences that translate to the same CDR3. V usage is TRBV10-3 and J usage is TRBJ2-7; perhaps TRBD2 as D (6 bases). The CDR3 contains 12 residues. The germline gives CDR1 ENHRY, CDR2 SYGVKD. The CDR3 bases are TGTGCCATGAAGGGAGGAACCTATGAGCAGTACTTC. This translates into CAMKGGTYEQYF.

The rearrangement uses TRBV4-2 and TRBJ2-5; 15 bases agree with TRBD2. This CDR3 has 21 amino acids. CDR1 is LGHNA and CDR2 is YNFKEQ in the germline V gene. V dropped 0 bases and J dropped 4; count of bases not matched to a gene: 15. The chain's CDR3 is CASSQDAYGLAGGLGGETQYF. CDR3 DNA sequence: TGTGCCAGCAGCCAAGACGCTTACGGACTAGCGGGAGGGCTTGGTGGAGAGACCCAGTACTTC.

The chain uses TRBV19 and TRBJ2-5, with TRBD2 as a possible D gene (5 bases). This CDR3 is built from 12 residues. Germline CDR1 reads LNHDA; CDR2 reads SQIVND (reference sequence). V lost 6 bases and J 1 base, leaving 6 bases between the germline ends. CDR3 nucleotide sequence: TGTGCCAGTAGAGGACTCCAAGAGACCCAGTACTTC. It specifies CASRGLQETQYF.

The CDR3 coding sequence is TGTGCCAGCAGTTTAGGTTTGGGTGGGGCTACAGATACGCAGTATTTT. It is translated as CASSLGLGGATDTQYF. V and J are TRBV27 and TRBJ2-3, with a tentative D call TRBD1 (5 bases). This CDR3 spans 16 amino acids. Trimming removed 2 bases from V and 3 bases from J, with 15 bases in between. Germline values: CDR1 MNHEY, CDR2 SMNVEV (reference sequence).

J is TRBJ2-7 and V is TRBV7-9; TRBD2 matches 13 bases. CDR1 SEHNR and CDR2 FQNEAQ come from the germline V gene (reference sequence). The CDR3 sequence is 14 residues long. With V trimmed by 5 bases and J by 9 bases, 7 bases remained unmatched. Here the CDR3 DNA reads TGTGCCAGCAGCCACAGACTAGCGGGAGGACGGCAGTACTTC. It codes for CASSHRLAGGRQYF.

The chain recombines TRBV28 with TRBJ1-5, with 10 nucleotides matching TRBD1. Germline V CDR1 and CDR2: MDHEN, SYDVKM. The CDR3 totals 15 residues. V shed 5 bases and J 5 bases; nucleotides not matched to a gene: 6. The CDR3 protein is CASSQIGTGDQPQHF. The CDR3 DNA follows: TGTGCCAGCAGTCAAATCGGGACAGGGGATCAGCCCCAGCATTTT.

CDR3 DNA sequence: TGTGCCAGCAGGCATCTAGCGGGAGCTAGCACAGATACGCAGTATTTT. The encoded protein is CASRHLAGASTDTQYF. The chain is built from TRBV27 and TRBJ2-3; 10 nucleotides match TRBD2. V was pared by 6 bases and J by 0 bases, with 6 bases of the junction left unmatched. This CDR3 has 16 residues. The germline gives CDR1 MNHEY, CDR2 SMNVEV (reference sequence).

This clone showed up just once. The J gene is TRBJ2-7, the V gene TRBV27, with TRBD2 matching 10 bases. The V and J ends lost 5 bases and 3 bases, in that order; junction bases with no gene match: 7. The germline V gene encodes CDR1 MNHEY and CDR2 SMNVEV (reference sequence). The CDR3 runs 15 residues. DNA for the CDR3: TGTGCCAGCAGTACCCTAGCGGGAGCTCTCTACGAGCAGTACTTC. Translating it yields CASSTLAGALYEQYF.

The V gene is TRBV4-1, the J gene TRBJ1-4; no reliable D call. The CDR3 is 16 amino acids. Germline V gene data show CDR1 as MGHRA and CDR2 as YSYEKL. Trimming took off 0 bases at V and 6 bases at J, with 14 bases between the two ends. The CDR3 DNA is TGCGCCAGCAGCCAAGAGTTCGGCAGGAGGTATGAAAAACTGTTTTTT. Translated, it gives CASSQEFGRRYEKLFF.